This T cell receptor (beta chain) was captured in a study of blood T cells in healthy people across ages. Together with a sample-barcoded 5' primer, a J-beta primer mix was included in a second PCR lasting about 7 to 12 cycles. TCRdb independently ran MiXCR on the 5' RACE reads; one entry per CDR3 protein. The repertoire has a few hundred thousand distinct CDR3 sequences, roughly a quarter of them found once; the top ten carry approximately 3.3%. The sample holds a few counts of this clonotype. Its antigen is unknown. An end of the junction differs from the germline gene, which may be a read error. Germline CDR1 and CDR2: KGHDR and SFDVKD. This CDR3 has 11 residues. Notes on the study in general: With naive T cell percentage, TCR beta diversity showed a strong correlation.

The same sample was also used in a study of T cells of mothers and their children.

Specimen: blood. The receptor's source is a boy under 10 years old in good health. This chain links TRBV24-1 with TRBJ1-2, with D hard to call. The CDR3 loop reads CATSDSSGYTF. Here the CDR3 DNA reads TGTGCCACCAGCGATTCGAGCGGCTACACCTTC.